The 2 T cell receptor beta chains presented below share a single source sample, sequenced in a study of regulatory T cells in long-lasting Graves disease. Assembly of TCR beta libraries relied on iRepertoire HTBI primers together with Arm-PCR of CDR3 regions. MiXCR, run by TCRdb on the multiplex PCR reads, gives a single entry per CDR3 protein. Of a few hundred thousand distinct CDR3 sequences listed, around 20% are singletons. Time point noted: newly diagnosed GD, antithyroid drugs for less than 3 months. Preparation of the TCR library used RNA extracted from PBMCs. The material sequenced was peripheral blood mononuclear cells (PBMCs), taken at new diagnosis, from a patient treated with antithyroid drugs. The receptors here all came from a female donor with Graves disease.

This clonotype appeared many times. The V gene is TRBV15, the J gene TRBJ2-5; 7 bases agree with TRBD1. CDR1 is LNHNV and CDR2 is YYDKDF in the germline V gene (reference sequence). V shed 4 bases, J shed 12 bases, and the junction held 11 bases outside the gene matches. CDR3 length: 13 residues. In DNA form, the CDR3 reads TGTGCCACCAGCAACTTACCCGGGACAGCAGAGTACTTC. Amino acid sequence: CATSNLPGTAEYF. Based on the CDR3 plus reference TRBV15 and TRBJ2-5, the full variable domain is DAMVIQNPRYQVTQFGKPVTLSCSQTLNHNVMYWYQQKSSQAPKLLFHYYDKDFNNEADTPDNFQSRRPNTSFCFLDIRSPGLGDTAMYLCATSNLPGTAEYFGPGTRLLVL.

This clonotype was counted many times. The J gene is TRBJ1-1, the V gene TRBV6-2 or TRBV6-3, with D possibly TRBD1 on 5 matching bases. The V end lost 2 bases, the J end lost 1 base, and 11 bases lay between the germline ends. Germline V gives CDR1 MNHEY, CDR2 SVGEGT. The CDR3 sequence is 15 residues long. The CDR3 sequence: CASSYQGPRNTEAFF. The DNA for the CDR3 is TGTGCCAGCAGTTACCAGGGACCGCGGAACACTGAAGCTTTCTTT.